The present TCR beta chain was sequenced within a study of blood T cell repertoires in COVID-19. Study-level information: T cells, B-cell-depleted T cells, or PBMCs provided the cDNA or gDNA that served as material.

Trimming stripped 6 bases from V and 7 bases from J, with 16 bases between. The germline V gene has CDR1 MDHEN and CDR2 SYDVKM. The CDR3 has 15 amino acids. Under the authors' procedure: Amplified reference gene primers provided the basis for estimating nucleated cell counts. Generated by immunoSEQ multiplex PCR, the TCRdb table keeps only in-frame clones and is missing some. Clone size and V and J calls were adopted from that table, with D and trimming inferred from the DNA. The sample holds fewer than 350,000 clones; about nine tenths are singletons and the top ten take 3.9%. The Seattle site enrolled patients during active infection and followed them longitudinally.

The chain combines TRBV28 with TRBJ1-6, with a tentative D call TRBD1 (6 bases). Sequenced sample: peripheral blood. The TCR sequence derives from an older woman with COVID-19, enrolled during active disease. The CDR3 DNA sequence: TGTGCCAGCAGGCTATTGAGGACAGAGAATTCACCCCTCCACTTT. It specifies CASRLLRTENSPLHF.